What follows are 4 T cell receptor beta chains derived from one specimen sequenced in a study of blood T cell repertoires in COVID-19. Libraries were prepared by immunoSEQ multiplex PCR; TCRdb keeps only in-frame clonotypes and omits some of them. The sample has 30,000 to 40,000 clones, about 88% seen once. The sequencing input was peripheral blood. The origin of the receptors is a human donor in a cohort sampled during active COVID-19.

The V and J genes are TRBV27 and TRBJ2-5; 16 bases fit TRBD2. Germline CDR1 is MNHEY and CDR2 is SMNVEV (reference sequence). The ends lost 2 bases at V and 4 bases at J; junction bases unmatched: 10. The CDR3 runs 19 residues. As DNA, the CDR3 is TGTGCCAGCAGTTTACTCGGGACTAGCGGGGGGGCCGAGGGAGAGACCCAGTACTTC. This encodes CASSLLGTSGGAEGETQYF.

The rearrangement joins TRBV6-5 to TRBJ2-5; possible D gene TRBD1, 6 bases. Trimming took off 6 bases at V and 9 bases at J, with 14 bases between the two ends. The CDR3 covers 12 residues. Per germline, CDR1 MNHEY and CDR2 SVGAGI. The CDR3 DNA reads TGTGCCAGCAGGGACTTTCAGGGGTCCCAGTACTTC. Its translation: CASRDFQGSQYF.

The rearrangement uses TRBV7-9 and TRBJ2-3; 11 positions agree with TRBD2. J was trimmed by 5 bases and V by 5 bases; bases with no gene match: 9. The CDR3 runs 16 residues. Germline loops: CDR1 SEHNR, CDR2 FQNEAQ (reference sequence). The CDR3 loop is CASSLLAGGQVDTQYF. The CDR3 region has the DNA TGTGCCAGCAGCCTCTTAGCGGGGGGGCAGGTAGATACGCAGTATTTT.

The chain links TRBV6-5 to TRBJ2-7; TRBD2 agrees at 9 bases. V shed 9 bases, J shed 2 bases, and the junction held 5 bases outside the gene matches. CDR1 is MNHEY, CDR2 SVGAGI, per germline. This CDR3 is 13 amino acids long. DNA of the CDR3: TGTGCCAGTCAGCGGGGGGAGCCCTACGAGCAGTACTTC. It translates to CASQRGEPYEQYF.